The 25 T cell receptor beta chains below were found in one sample sequenced in a study of shared clonotypes between healthy human individuals. Sequencing was performed with immunoSEQ multiplex PCR; in TCRdb, only in-frame clones are kept and a portion is missing. This table holds about 590,000 clones, about 95% found once. CD45RO-negative, CCR7-selected cells formed the naive CD8 fraction, which excluded terminally differentiated effector memory CD45RA+ cells. Sequenced input: naive CD8+ T cells sorted from blood. The receptor source for this set is a woman under 40 in good health.

The V call is TRBV9, the J call TRBJ2-1; 8 bases are shared with TRBD1. The V segment lost 3 bases and the J segment 1 base; nucleotides outside the gene matches: 12. The CDR3 is made up of 18 amino acids. Germline CDR1 reads SGDLS; CDR2 reads YYNGEE. In DNA, the CDR3 is TGTGCCAGCAGCGACCCCAGGGGGCCGGGGCCTTCCTACAATGAGCAGTTCTTC. Translating gives CASSDPRGPGPSYNEQFF. Full variable domain (missing parts from reference TRBV9 and TRBJ2-1): DSGVTQTPKHLITATGQRVTLRCSPRSGDLSVYWYQQSLDQGLQFLIQYYNGEERAKGNILERFSAQQFPDLHSELNLSSLELGDSALYFCASSDPRGPGPSYNEQFFGPGTRLTVL.

This chain connects TRBV28 to TRBJ2-2; D is uncertain. V lost 8 bases to trimming and J lost 3 bases, with 16 bases between them. CDR3 length equals 15 residues. The germline V gene encodes CDR1 MDHEN and CDR2 SYDVKM. The CDR3, as DNA: TGTGCCAGCGATTCCCCAAGGCCCCACACCGGGGAGCTGTTTTTT. It specifies CASDSPRPHTGELFF.

With respect to this clone: Other DNA sequences within the sample encode an identical CDR3. The chain is built from TRBV7-9 and TRBJ2-3; TRBD1 might be the D (5 bases). Trimming took off 5 bases at V and 3 bases at J, with 9 bases between the two ends. The CDR3 has 13 residues. Germline CDR1 and CDR2: SEHNR and FQNEAQ (reference sequence). The CDR3 loop reads CASSLPGTDTQYF. In DNA, the CDR3 is TGTGCCAGCAGCCTGCCAGGGACAGATACGCAGTATTTT.

The rearrangement uses TRBV9 and TRBJ2-3; D is perhaps TRBD2 (6 bases). The CDR3 is made up of 12 amino acids. CDR1 and CDR2 (germline): SGDLS, YYNGEE. V was clipped by 4 bases and J by 5 bases, with 8 bases between them. CDR3 amino acids: CASSLGGDTQYF. The CDR3 DNA follows: TGTGCCAGCAGCTTGGGGGGAGATACGCAGTATTTT.

The gene calls are TRBV9 and TRBJ2-6, with D unresolved. CDR3 length: 15 amino acids. Germline V gives CDR1 SGDLS, CDR2 YYNGEE. Trimming stripped 4 bases from V and 0 bases from J, with 8 bases between. CDR3 amino acids: CASSIHRSGANVLTF. CDR3 sequence (DNA): TGTGCCAGCAGCATACACCGCTCTGGGGCCAACGTCCTGACTTTC.

CDR3 coding DNA: TGTGCCAGCAGCTTAGCGGTTTCCAATGAGCAGTTCTTC. Encoded protein: CASSLAVSNEQFF. V gene TRBV7-9 combines with J gene TRBJ2-1; D uncertain. CDR1 is SEHNR, CDR2 FQNEAQ, per germline (reference sequence). V lost 0 bases, J lost 6 bases, and 6 bases lay in between. The CDR3 consists of 13 residues.

CDR3 loop: CASSYPGRGFYEQYF. CDR3 nucleotide sequence: TGTGCCAGCAGTTACCCTGGCAGGGGATTCTACGAGCAGTACTTC. V and J are TRBV6-6 and TRBJ2-7, with a possible D match to TRBD1 (6 bases). Germline-derived CDR1 and CDR2 are MNHNY and SVGAGI (reference sequence). The CDR3 runs 15 residues. Trimming left V 2 bases short and J 3 bases short, with 14 bases between.

The V call is TRBV5-6, the J call TRBJ2-1; D is perhaps TRBD2 (6 bases). CDR3 size: 15 residues. V lost 4 bases and J 7 bases, leaving 18 bases between the germline ends. The germline gives CDR1 SGHDT, CDR2 YYEEEE. The CDR3 sequence is CASSTGGAVENEQFF. CDR3 DNA sequence: TGTGCCAGCAGCACAGGCGGGGCGGTAGAGAATGAGCAGTTCTTC. Full variable domain (remainder filled in from reference TRBV5-6 and TRBJ2-1): DAGVTQSPTHLIKTRGQQVTLRCSPKSGHDTVSWYQQALGQGPQFIFQYYEEEERQRGNFPDRFSGHQFPNYSSELNVNALLLGDSALYLCASSTGGAVENEQFFGPGTRLTVL.

The chain uses TRBV5-1 and TRBJ2-7; no clear D gene. The ends were cut back, 1 base at V and 3 bases at J, with 14 bases in the middle. The CDR3 length is 15 residues. Per germline, CDR1 SGHRS and CDR2 YFSETQ. The CDR3 region is CASSLLTATIYEQYF. The DNA for the CDR3 is TGCGCCAGCAGCTTGTTAACAGCTACTATCTACGAGCAGTACTTC.

Details on this clone: Other DNA sequences in the sample encode the same CDR3. The rearrangement joins TRBV9 to TRBJ2-7; no clear D. Between the trimmed V and J ends, which lost 1 base and 2 bases, there was a span of 10 bases. Germline V CDR1 and CDR2: SGDLS, YYNGEE. The CDR3 consists of 14 residues. The CDR3 loop reads CASSVSWGTYEQYF. CDR3 in DNA: TGTGCCAGCAGCGTATCGTGGGGTACCTACGAGCAGTACTTC.

This clone was recorded a few times. This rearrangement joins TRBV5-1 to TRBJ2-7; D might be TRBD1 or TRBD2, each matching 5 bases. V lost 2 bases to trimming and J lost 3 bases, with 12 bases between them. This CDR3 region has 14 residues. Germline CDR1 is SGHRS and CDR2 is YFSETQ. CDR3 sequence reads: CASSFGVGGYEQYF. The CDR3 DNA is TGCGCCAGCAGCTTCGGGGTTGGGGGCTACGAGCAGTACTTC.

The J gene is TRBJ1-5, the V gene TRBV27; D is possibly TRBD1 (5 bases). The V end was cut by 2 bases, the J end by 2 bases, with 13 bases between. The CDR3 contains 16 residues. CDR1 and CDR2 from the germline V gene are MNHEY and SMNVEV (reference sequence). In nucleotides, the CDR3 is TGTGCCAGCAGTTTAATAGGGGACGGTGGCAATCAGCCCCAGCATTTT. This translates into CASSLIGDGGNQPQHF.

CDR3 nucleotides: TGTGCCAGCAGTTTAAGCGGGGGTTACAATGAGCAGTTCTTC. This codes for CASSLSGGYNEQFF. V gene TRBV28 combines with J gene TRBJ2-1; 8 bases map to TRBD2. The CDR3 has 14 amino acids. J lost 4 bases, V lost 2 bases, and 1 base had no gene match. Germline assignment: CDR1 MDHEN and CDR2 SYDVKM.

This chain uses TRBV6-6 with TRBJ1-1; 8 bases are a match to TRBD1. The trim removed 0 bases at V and 1 base at J, leaving 1 base unmatched. This CDR3 has 15 residues. Germline lookup yields CDR1 MNHNY and CDR2 SVGAGI (reference sequence). The CDR3 is CASSYSDRGNTEAFF. The DNA of the CDR3 is TGTGCCAGCAGTTACTCAGACAGGGGGAACACTGAAGCTTTCTTT.

The J gene is TRBJ2-2, the V gene TRBV27; 11 bases agree with TRBD2. This CDR3 is 16 amino acids long. V trimming: 0 bases; J trimming: 7 bases; junction bases outside the gene matches: 4. CDR1 and CDR2 from the germline V gene are MNHEY and SMNVEV (reference sequence). In DNA, the CDR3 is TGTGCCAGCAGTTTATCTTTCCTAGCGGGAGGCGGGGAGCTGTTTTTT. Translating gives CASSLSFLAGGGELFF.

This rearrangement joins TRBV16 to TRBJ1-1, with a weak D call TRBD1 (6 bases). This CDR3 has 16 amino acids. V gave up 4 bases and J gave up 2 bases, with 17 bases separating them. The germline V gene encodes CDR1 KGHSY and CDR2 FQNENV. The CDR3 here is CASSRAGVIDNTEAFF. The CDR3 DNA follows: TGTGCCAGCAGCCGCGCAGGGGTGATCGATAACACTGAAGCTTTCTTT.

Details on this clone: Other nucleotide sequences in the sample specify the same CDR3. The J gene is TRBJ1-1, the V gene TRBV19, with 7 positions matching TRBD1. With V trimmed by 1 base and J by 3 bases, 2 bases remained unmatched. Germline CDR1 is LNHDA and CDR2 is SQIVND (reference sequence). CDR3 length: 14 amino acids. CDR3 coding DNA: TGTGCCAGTAGTATAGCAGGGGGGGACACTGAAGCTTTCTTT. It is translated as CASSIAGGDTEAFF.

V gene TRBV4-1 combines with J gene TRBJ2-1, with D perhaps matching TRBD2 (5 bases). CDR1 is MGHRA, CDR2 YSYEKL, per germline. Trimming pared 4 bases from V and 3 bases from J, leaving 10 bases between. CDR3 length equals 14 residues. CDR3 region: CASSPLGSYNEQFF. CDR3 sequence (DNA): TGCGCCAGCAGCCCGCTGGGGAGCTACAATGAGCAGTTCTTC.

V is TRBV7-9 and J is TRBJ2-1; TRBD2 matches 8 bases. With V trimmed by 5 bases and J by 3 bases, 9 bases remained unmatched. The CDR3 loop spans 16 amino acids. The V gene's germline CDR1 is SEHNR and CDR2 FQNEAQ (reference sequence). CDR3 sequence (DNA): TGTGCCAGCAGCCAATACCCGGGACTAGACTACAATGAGCAGTTCTTC. This encodes CASSQYPGLDYNEQFF.

J is TRBJ1-5 and V is TRBV27, with D unclear. The V end lost 2 bases, the J end lost 5 bases, and 10 bases lay between the germline ends. The CDR3 is made up of 14 amino acids. Germline values: CDR1 MNHEY, CDR2 SMNVEV (reference sequence). CDR3 DNA: TGTGCCAGCAGTTTACTCGGGTCATATCAGCCCCAGCATTTT. Its translation: CASSLLGSYQPQHF.

The chain joins TRBV5-1 to TRBJ2-2, with D possibly being TRBD2 (5 bases). V dropped 0 bases and J dropped 5 bases, with 14 bases sitting between them. Germline V gene sequence: CDR1 SGHRS, CDR2 YFSETQ. The CDR3 covers 16 residues. For the CDR3, the DNA is TGCGCCAGCAGCTTGGTCGAGGGAGTTTGGACCGGGGAGCTGTTTTTT. Its translation is CASSLVEGVWTGELFF.

This chain uses TRBV5-1 with TRBJ1-3; D call uncertain. CDR1 SGHRS and CDR2 YFSETQ come from the germline V gene. V was trimmed by 9 bases and J by 4 bases, leaving 17 bases between them. CDR3 length: 14 amino acids. The CDR3 loop is CATKYDDGGNTIYF. CDR3 bases: TGCGCCACCAAATATGACGATGGAGGAAACACCATATATTTT. The whole variable domain, remainder taken from reference TRBV5-1 and TRBJ1-3, is KAGVTQTPRYLIKTRGQQVTLSCSPISGHRSVSWYQQTPGQGLQFLFEYFSETQRNKGNFPGRFSGRQFSNSRSEMNVSTLELGDSALYLCATKYDDGGNTIYFGEGSWLTVV.

In the case of this clone: The same CDR3 arises from other DNA sequences in this sample as well. The chain has TRBV5-6 and TRBJ1-5; possible D gene TRBD1, 6 bases. Germline V gene sequence: CDR1 SGHDT, CDR2 YYEEEE. This CDR3 region has 14 residues. V gave up 4 bases and J gave up 2 bases, with 10 bases separating them. The DNA of the CDR3 is TGTGCCAGCAGCAGGGGACAAGGCAATCAGCCCCAGCATTTT. Residues: CASSRGQGNQPQHF.

J is TRBJ1-5 and V is TRBV27, with 7 bases matching TRBD1. Per the germline V gene, CDR1 is MNHEY and CDR2 is SMNVEV (reference sequence). V lost 3 bases and J lost 3; bases outside the gene matches: 5. This CDR3 region has 15 residues. The CDR3 protein is CASSLLQGDNQPQHF. CDR3 nucleotides: TGTGCCAGCAGTTTGTTGCAGGGGGACAATCAGCCCCAGCATTTT.

V is TRBV27 and J is TRBJ2-3; the D is unclear. With 3 bases removed from V and 6 bases from J, the gap between germline ends came to 7 bases. Germline V gene lookup returns CDR1 MNHEY and CDR2 SMNVEV (reference sequence). There are 12 residues in the CDR3. For the CDR3, the DNA is TGTGCCAGCAGTTTCCGGTCGGATACGCAGTATTTT. Protein product: CASSFRSDTQYF.